This T cell receptor beta chain emerged from a study of cytomegalovirus exposure and HLA in healthy donors. Researchers ran the PCR with 60 Vbeta and 13 Jbeta primers. Only in-frame clones appear in the TCRdb table, and some are missing; sequencing was by immunoSEQ multiplex PCR. Here the sample spans some 180,000 clones, around 73% being singletons. The CDR3 runs to 16 residues. Looked up from germline, CDR1 is SEHNR and CDR2 is FQNEAQ (reference sequence). Trimming cost V 2 bases and J 0 bases, with 11 bases left between them. Study-wide points: A later analysis associated 15,000 or so TCR beta sequences with HLA alleles at a 0.05 false discovery rate. Serostatus for CMV was the only available immune exposure information.

This clone was counted once. Its antigen is not known. The J gene is TRBJ2-1, the V gene TRBV7-9; unclear D gene. What was sequenced was PBMCs. The receptor comes from a woman younger than 30 in good health and CMV-seropositive. The CDR3, as DNA: TGTGCCAGCAGCTTAATTGGATGGAGCTCCTACAATGAGCAGTTCTTC. Residues: CASSLIGWSSYNEQFF.